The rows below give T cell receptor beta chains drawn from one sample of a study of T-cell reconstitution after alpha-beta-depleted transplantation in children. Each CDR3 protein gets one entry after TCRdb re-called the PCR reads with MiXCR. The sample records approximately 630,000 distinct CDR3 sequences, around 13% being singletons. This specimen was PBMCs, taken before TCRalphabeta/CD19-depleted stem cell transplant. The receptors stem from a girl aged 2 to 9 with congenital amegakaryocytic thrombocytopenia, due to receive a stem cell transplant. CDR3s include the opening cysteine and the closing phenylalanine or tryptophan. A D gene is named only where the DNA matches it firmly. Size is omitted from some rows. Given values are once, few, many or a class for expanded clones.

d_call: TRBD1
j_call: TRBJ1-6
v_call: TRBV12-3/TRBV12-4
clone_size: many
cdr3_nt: TGTGCCAGCAGTTTAGGGACAGGGGGCTTCTTCGGGAATTCACCCCTCCACTTT
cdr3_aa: CASSLGTGGFFGNSPLHF

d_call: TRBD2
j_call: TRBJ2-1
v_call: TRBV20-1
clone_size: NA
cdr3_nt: TGCAGTGGGACTAGCCGTTACAATGAGCAGTTCTTC
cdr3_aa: CSGTSRYNEQFF

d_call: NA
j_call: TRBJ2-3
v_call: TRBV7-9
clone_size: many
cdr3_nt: TGTGCCAGCAGCTTAGTTGATACGCAGTATTTT
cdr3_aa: CASSLVDTQYF

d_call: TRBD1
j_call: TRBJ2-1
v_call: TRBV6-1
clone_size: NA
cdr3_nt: TGTGCCAGCAGTGAACCCGACAGGGGGGTTTACAATGAGCAGTTCTTC
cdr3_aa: CASSEPDRGVYNEQFF

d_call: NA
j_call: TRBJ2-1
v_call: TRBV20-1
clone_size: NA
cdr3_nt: TGCAGTGCTGCCCGGCGGGACTGGGACAATGAGCAGTTCTTC
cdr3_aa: CSAARRDWDNEQFF

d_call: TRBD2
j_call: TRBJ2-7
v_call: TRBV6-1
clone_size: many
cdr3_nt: TGTGCCAGCAGCCAACTAGCGGGAGTGTCTTACGAGCAGTACTTC
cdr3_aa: CASSQLAGVSYEQYF

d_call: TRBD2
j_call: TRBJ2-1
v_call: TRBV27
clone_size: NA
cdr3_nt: TGTGCCAGCAGGCTAGGGAGGGCCGGTTCCTACAATGAGCAGTTCTTC
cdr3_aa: CASRLGRAGSYNEQFF

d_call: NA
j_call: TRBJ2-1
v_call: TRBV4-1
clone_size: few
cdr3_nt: TGCGCCAGCAGCCAAGGGAGTCTAACTACCTCCTACAATGAGCAGTTCTTC
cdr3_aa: CASSQGSLTTSYNEQFF

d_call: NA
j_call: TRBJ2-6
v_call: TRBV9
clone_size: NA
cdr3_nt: TGTGTCAGCAGCGCCGGACGGCACTCTGGGGCCAACGTCCTGACTTTC
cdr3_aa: CVSSAGRHSGANVLTF

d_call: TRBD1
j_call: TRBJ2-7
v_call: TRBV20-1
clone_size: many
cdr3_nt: TGCAGTGCTTCGTCCGGGACAGGAAGCTCCTACGAGCAGTACTTC
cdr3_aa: CSASSGTGSSYEQYF

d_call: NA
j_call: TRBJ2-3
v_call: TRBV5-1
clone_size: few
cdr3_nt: TGCGCCAGCAGCTTGGGCATACCCTCTTTCACAGATACGCAGTATTTT
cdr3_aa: CASSLGIPSFTDTQYF

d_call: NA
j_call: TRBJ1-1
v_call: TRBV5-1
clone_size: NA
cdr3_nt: TGCGCCAGCAGCTTGGCCCCGGCGGGGAACACTGAAGCTTTCTTT
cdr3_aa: CASSLAPAGNTEAFF

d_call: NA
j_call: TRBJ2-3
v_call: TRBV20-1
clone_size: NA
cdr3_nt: TGCAGTGCTGTAGAGATGTGGAGAGCAACAGATACGCAGTATTTT
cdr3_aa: CSAVEMWRATDTQYF

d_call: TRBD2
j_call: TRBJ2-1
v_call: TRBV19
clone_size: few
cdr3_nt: TGTGCCAGTAGTCGGGCTAGCGGGATTCTTGTTGAGCAGTTCTTC
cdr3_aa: CASSRASGILVEQFF

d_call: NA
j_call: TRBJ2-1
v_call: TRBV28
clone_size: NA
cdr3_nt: TGTGCCAGCAGTGGTAGAGGTGAGCAGTTCTTC
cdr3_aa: CASSGRGEQFF

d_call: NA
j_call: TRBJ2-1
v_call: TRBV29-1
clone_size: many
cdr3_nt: TGCAGCGTTGTGGCCCGAACAGGCTTCCATGAGCAGTTCTTC
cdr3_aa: CSVVARTGFHEQFF

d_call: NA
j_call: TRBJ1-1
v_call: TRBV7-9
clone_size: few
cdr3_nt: TGTGCCAGCAGCAAAACCCCGACGAACACTGAAGCTTTCTTT
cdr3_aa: CASSKTPTNTEAFF

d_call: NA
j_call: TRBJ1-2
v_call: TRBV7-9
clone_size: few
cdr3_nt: TGTGCCAGCAGCTTACCACAGGACTACGGCTACACCTTC
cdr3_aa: CASSLPQDYGYTF

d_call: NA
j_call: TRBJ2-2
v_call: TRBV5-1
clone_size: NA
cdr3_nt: TGCGCCAGCAGCTTGGCTGCCGCCGCTGCCGGGGAGCTGTTTTTT
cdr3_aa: CASSLAAAAAGELFF

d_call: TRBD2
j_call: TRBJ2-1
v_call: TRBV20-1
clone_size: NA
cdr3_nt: TGCAGTGCAACCCCGGGGGGTCTAGCGGGAGGAAATGAGCAGTTCTTC
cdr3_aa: CSATPGGLAGGNEQFF

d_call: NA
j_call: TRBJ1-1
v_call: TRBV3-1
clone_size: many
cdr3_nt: TGTGCCAGCAGCCAAGGTCTGTATTACGGCACTGAAGCTTTCTTT
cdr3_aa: CASSQGLYYGTEAFF

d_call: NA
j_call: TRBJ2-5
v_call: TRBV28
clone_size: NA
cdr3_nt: TGTGCCAGCAGTCCCTCGGACTTGTTAGGAGGGGAGACCCAGTACTTC
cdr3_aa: CASSPSDLLGGETQYF

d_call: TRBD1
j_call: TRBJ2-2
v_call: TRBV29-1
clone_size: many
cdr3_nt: TGCAGCGTTGAAGACGGGACAGGGACCACCGGGGAGCTGTTTTTT
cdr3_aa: CSVEDGTGTTGELFF

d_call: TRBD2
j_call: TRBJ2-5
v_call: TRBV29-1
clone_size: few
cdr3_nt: TGCAGCGTTGTTGTCCCAGCGGGAGTAGAGACCCAGTACTTC
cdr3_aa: CSVVVPAGVETQYF

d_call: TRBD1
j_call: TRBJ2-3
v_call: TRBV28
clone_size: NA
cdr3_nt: TGTGCCAGCAGCCGATCAGGGGGAATAGACACAGATACGCAGTATTTT
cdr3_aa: CASSRSGGIDTDTQYF

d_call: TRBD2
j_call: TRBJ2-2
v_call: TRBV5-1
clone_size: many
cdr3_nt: TGCGCCAGCAGCCGGGGACTATCGAACACCGGGGAGCTGTTTTTT
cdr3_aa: CASSRGLSNTGELFF

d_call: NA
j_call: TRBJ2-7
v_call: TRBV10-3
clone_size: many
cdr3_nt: TGTGCCATCAGTGAATCGGGGACTTACGAGCAGTACTTC
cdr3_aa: CAISESGTYEQYF

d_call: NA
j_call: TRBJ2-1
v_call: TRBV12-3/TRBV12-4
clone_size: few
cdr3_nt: TGTGCCACCAGCGCCGGTAGGGATGAGCAGTTCTTC
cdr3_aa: CATSAGRDEQFF

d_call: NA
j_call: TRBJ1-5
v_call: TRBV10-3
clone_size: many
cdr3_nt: TGTGCCATCGGCCCTGAAAGCAATCAGCCCCAGCATTTT
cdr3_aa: CAIGPESNQPQHF

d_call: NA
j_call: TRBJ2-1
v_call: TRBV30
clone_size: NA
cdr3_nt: TGTGCCTGGAGTGTACTTAATGAGCAGTTCTTC
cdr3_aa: CAWSVLNEQFF

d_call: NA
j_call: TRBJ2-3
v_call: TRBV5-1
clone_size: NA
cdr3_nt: TGCGCCAGCAGCTTGACGGTTACAGATACGCAGTATTTT
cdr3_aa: CASSLTVTDTQYF

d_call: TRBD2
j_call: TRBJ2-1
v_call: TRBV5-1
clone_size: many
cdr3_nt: TGCGCCAGCAGCCCTCCGGCTAGCGGGAGCGCCTACAATGAGCAGTTCTTC
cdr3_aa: CASSPPASGSAYNEQFF

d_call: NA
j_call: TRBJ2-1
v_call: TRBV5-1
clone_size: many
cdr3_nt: TGCGCCAGCAGCTTGGGCCCAGAGCAGTTCTTC
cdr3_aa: CASSLGPEQFF

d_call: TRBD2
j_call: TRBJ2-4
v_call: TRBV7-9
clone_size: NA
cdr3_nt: TGTGCCAGCAGCCCCCGGACTAGCGCCTCCTTTAAGTACTTC
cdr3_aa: CASSPRTSASFKYF

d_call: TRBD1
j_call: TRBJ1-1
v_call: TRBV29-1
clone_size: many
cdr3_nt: TGCAGCGTTGATTGGACAGGGAACACTGAAGCTTTCTTT
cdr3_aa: CSVDWTGNTEAFF

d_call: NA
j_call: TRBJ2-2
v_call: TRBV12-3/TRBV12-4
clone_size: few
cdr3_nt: TGTGCCAGCAGTCCGGCCGATTATCGGGGGGCAGGGTCCGGGGAGCTGTTTTTT
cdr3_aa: CASSPADYRGAGSGELFF

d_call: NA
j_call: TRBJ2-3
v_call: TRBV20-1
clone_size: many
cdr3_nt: TGCAGTGTTAGAGAGCGGGCCTCTAGCACAGATACGCAGTATTTT
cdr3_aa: CSVRERASSTDTQYF

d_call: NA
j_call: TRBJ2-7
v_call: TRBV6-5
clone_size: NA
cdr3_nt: TGTGCCAGCAGTTACGGGCCCCCCTTCCGCCGGTCCGAGCAGTACTTC
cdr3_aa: CASSYGPPFRRSEQYF

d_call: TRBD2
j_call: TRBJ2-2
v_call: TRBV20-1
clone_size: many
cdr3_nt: TGCAGTGCGAGTAGCGGGAGCACCGGGGAGCTGTTTTTT
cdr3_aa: CSASSGSTGELFF

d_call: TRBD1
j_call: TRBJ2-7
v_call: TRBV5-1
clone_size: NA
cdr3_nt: TGCGCCAGCAGCTTTCGGGGACAGGGCTCCCACGAGCAGTACTTC
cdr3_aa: CASSFRGQGSHEQYF